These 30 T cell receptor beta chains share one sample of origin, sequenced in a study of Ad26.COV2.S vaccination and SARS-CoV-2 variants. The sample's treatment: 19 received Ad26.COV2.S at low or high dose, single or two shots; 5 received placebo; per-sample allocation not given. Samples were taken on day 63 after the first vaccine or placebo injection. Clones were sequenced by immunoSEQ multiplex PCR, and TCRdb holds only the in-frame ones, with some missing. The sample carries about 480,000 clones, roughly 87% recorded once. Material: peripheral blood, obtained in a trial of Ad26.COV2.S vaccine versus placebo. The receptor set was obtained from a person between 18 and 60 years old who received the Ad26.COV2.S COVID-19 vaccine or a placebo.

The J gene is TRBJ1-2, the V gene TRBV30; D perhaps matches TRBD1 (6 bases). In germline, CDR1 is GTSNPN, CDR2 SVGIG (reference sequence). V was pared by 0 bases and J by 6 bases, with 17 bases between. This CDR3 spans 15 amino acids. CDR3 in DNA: TGTGCCTGGAGTGTAATGACAGGCGGGGTGGATGGCTACACCTTC. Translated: CAWSVMTGGVDGYTF. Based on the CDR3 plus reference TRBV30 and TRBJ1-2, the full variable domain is SQTIHQWPATLVQPVGSPLSLECTVEGTSNPNLYWYRQAAGRGLQLLFYSVGIGQISSEVPQNLSASRPQDRQFILSSKKLLLSDSGFYLCAWSVMTGGVDGYTFGSGTRLTVV.

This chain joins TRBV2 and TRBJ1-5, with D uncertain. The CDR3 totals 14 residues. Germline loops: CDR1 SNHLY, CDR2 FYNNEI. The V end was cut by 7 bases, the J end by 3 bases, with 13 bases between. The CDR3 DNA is TGTGCCAGCACTACCCGGTTTAACAATCAGCCCCAGCATTTT. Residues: CASTTRFNNQPQHF.

For the CDR3, the DNA is TGCGCCAGAAAACTGGGGCCGGAGAGGGGGAGGGTGGCCTACGAGCAGTACTTC. Protein product: CARKLGPERGRVAYEQYF. This rearrangement joins TRBV23-1 to TRBJ2-7; D perhaps matches TRBD2 (7 bases). TRBV23-1 is flagged as an ORF with uncertain function. V was trimmed by 9 bases and J by 2 bases, leaving 29 bases between them. The CDR3 runs 18 residues.

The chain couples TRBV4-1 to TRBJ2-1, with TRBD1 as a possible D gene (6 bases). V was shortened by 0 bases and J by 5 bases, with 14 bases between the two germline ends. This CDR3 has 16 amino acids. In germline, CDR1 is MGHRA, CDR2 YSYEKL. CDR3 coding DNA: TGCGCCAGCAGCCAAGAAAGGCAGGGGTACAACAATGAGCAGTTCTTC. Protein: CASSQERQGYNNEQFF.

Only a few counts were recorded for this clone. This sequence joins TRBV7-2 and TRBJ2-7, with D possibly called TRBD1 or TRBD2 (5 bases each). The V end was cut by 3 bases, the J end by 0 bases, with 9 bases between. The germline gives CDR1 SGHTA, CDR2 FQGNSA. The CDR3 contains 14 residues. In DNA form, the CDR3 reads TGTGCCAGCAGCTTCAGGGAGAGCTCCTACGAGCAGTACTTC. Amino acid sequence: CASSFRESSYEQYF. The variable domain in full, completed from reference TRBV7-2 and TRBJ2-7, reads GAGVSQSPSNKVTEKGKDVELRCDPISGHTALYWYRQSLGQGLEFLIYFQGNSAPDKSGLPSDRFSAERTGGSVSTLTIQRTQQEDSAVYLCASSFRESSYEQYFGPGTRLTVT.

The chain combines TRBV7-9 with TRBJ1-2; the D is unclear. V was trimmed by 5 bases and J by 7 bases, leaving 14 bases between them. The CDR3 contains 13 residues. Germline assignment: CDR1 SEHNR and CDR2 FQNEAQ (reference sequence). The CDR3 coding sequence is TGTGCCAGCAGCAACGCGACGAAATTTGGCTACACCTTC. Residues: CASSNATKFGYTF.

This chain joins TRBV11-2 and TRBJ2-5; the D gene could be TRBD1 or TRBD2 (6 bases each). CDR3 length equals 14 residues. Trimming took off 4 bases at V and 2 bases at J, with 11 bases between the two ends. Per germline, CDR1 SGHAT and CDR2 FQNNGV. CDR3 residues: CASSSEGGQETQYF. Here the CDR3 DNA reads TGTGCCAGCAGCTCCGAGGGGGGTCAAGAGACCCAGTACTTC.

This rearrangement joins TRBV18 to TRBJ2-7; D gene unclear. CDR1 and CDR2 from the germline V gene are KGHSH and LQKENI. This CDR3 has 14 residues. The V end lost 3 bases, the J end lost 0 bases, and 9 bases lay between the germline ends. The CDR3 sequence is CASSPQVPSYEQYF. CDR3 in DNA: TGTGCCAGCTCACCTCAGGTCCCCTCCTACGAGCAGTACTTC.

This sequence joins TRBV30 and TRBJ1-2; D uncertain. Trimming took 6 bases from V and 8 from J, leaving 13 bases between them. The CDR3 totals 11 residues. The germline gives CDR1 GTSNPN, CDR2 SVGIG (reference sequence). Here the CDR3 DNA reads TGTGCCTGTGGGCCTTCCGGGGGCTACACCTTC. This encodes CACGPSGGYTF.

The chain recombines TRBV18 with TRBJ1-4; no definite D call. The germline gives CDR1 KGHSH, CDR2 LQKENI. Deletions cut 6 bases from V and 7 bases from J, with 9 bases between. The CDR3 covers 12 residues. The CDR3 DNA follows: TGTGCCAGCTCCGAGAGGGTTGAAAAACTGTTTTTT. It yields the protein CASSERVEKLFF.

In nucleotides, the CDR3 is TGTGCCAGCAGTTTGAGGAGCACCGGGGAGCTGTTTTTT. Protein sequence: CASSLRSTGELFF. The rearrangement uses TRBV27 and TRBJ2-2; D gene unclear. Trimming took off 3 bases at V and 4 bases at J, with 6 bases between the two ends. From germline, CDR1 is MNHEY and CDR2 SMNVEV (reference sequence). The CDR3 is 13 amino acids.

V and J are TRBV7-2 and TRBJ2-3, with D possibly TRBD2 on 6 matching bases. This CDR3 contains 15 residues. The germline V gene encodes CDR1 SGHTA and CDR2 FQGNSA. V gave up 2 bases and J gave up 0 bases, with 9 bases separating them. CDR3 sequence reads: CASSLIGTSTDTQYF. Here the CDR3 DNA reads TGTGCCAGCAGCTTAATCGGGACTAGCACAGATACGCAGTATTTT. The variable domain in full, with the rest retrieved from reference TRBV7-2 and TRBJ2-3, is GAGVSQSPSNKVTEKGKDVELRCDPISGHTALYWYRQSLGQGLEFLIYFQGNSAPDKSGLPSDRFSAERTGGSVSTLTIQRTQQEDSAVYLCASSLIGTSTDTQYFGPGTRLTVL.

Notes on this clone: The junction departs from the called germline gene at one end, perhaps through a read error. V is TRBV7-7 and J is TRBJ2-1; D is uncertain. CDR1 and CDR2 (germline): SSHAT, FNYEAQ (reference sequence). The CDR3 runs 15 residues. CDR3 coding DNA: TGTGCTAGCAGCCTCAGTGGCGAAACCTACAATGAGCAGTTCTTC. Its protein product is CASSLSGETYNEQFF.

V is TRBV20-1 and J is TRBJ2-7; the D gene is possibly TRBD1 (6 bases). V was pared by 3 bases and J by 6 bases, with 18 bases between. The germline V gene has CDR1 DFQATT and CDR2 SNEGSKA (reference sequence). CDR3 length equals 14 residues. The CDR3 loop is CSASQGTTLSEQYF. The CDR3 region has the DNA TGCAGTGCTAGTCAGGGGACCACATTATCCGAGCAGTACTTC.

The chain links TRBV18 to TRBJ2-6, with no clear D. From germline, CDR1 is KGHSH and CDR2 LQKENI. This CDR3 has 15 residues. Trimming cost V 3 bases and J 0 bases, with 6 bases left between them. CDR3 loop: CASSPPFSGANVLTF. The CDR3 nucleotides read TGTGCCAGCTCACCCCCGTTCTCTGGGGCCAACGTCCTGACTTTC.

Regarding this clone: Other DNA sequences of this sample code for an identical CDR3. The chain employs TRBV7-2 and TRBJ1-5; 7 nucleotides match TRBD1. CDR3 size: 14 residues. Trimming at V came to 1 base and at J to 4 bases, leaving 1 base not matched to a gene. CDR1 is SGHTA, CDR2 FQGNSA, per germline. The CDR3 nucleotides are TGTGCCAGCAGCTTAGGACAGGGAAATCAGCCCCAGCATTTT. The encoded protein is CASSLGQGNQPQHF. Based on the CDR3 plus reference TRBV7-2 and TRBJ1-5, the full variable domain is GAGVSQSPSNKVTEKGKDVELRCDPISGHTALYWYRQSLGQGLEFLIYFQGNSAPDKSGLPSDRFSAERTGGSVSTLTIQRTQQEDSAVYLCASSLGQGNQPQHFGDGTRLSIL.

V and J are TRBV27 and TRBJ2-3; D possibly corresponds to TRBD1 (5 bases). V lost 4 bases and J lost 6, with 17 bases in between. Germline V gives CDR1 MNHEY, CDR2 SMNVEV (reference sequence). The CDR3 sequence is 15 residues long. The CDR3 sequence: CASSSRQRNSDTQYF. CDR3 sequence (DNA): TGTGCCAGCAGTTCGCGACAGCGCAACAGCGATACGCAGTATTTT.

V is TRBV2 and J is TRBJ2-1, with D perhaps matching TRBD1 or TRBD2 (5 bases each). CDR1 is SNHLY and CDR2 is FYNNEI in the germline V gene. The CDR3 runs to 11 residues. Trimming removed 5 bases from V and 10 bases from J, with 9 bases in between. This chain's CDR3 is CASSIWGEQFF. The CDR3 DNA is TGTGCCAGCAGTATCTGGGGGGAGCAGTTCTTC.

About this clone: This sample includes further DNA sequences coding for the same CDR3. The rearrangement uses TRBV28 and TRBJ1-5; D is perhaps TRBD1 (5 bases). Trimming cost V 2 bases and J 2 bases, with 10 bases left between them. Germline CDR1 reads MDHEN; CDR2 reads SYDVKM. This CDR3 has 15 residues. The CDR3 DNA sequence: TGTGCCAGCAGTTTAGCAGGGAGAGGCAATCAGCCCCAGCATTTT. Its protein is CASSLAGRGNQPQHF.

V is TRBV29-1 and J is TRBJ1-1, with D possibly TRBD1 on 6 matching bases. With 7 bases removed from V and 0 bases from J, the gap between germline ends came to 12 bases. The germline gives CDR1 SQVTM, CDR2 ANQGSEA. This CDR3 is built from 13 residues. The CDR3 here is CSAGGGLNTEAFF. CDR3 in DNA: TGCAGCGCCGGGGGGGGCCTGAACACTGAAGCTTTCTTT.

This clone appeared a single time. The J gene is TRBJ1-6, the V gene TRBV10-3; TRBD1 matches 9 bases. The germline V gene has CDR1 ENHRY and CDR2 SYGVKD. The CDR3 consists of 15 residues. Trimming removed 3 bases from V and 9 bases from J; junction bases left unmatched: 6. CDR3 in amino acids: CAISEAGTGPSPLHF. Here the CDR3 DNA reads TGTGCCATCAGTGAAGCCGGGACAGGGCCTTCACCCCTCCACTTT.

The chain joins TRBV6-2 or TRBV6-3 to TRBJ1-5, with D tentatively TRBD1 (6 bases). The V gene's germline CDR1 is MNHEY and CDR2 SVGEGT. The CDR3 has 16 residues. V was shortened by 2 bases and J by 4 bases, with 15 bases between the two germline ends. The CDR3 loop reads CASSYHTNRVNQPQHF. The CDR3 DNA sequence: TGTGCCAGCAGTTACCACACTAACAGGGTTAATCAGCCCCAGCATTTT.

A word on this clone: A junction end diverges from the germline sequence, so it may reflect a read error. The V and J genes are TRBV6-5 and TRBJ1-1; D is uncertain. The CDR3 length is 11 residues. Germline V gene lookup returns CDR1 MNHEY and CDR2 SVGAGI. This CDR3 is CASQLALETFF. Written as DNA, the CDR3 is TGTGCCAGCCAACTAGCGCTTGAAACTTTCTTT.

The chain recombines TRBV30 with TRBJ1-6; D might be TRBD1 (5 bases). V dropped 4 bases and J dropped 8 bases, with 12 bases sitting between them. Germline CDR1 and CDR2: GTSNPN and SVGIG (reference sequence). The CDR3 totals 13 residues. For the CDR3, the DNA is TGTGCCTGGAAGGTCAGCAGGGATTCACCCCTCCACTTT. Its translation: CAWKVSRDSPLHF.

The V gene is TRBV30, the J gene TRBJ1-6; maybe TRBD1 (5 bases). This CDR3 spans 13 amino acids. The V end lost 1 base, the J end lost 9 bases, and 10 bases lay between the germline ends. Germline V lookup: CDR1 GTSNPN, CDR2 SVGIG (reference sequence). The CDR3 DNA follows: TGTGCCTGGAGTGGGCAGGGTGCTTCACCCCTCCACTTT. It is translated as CAWSGQGASPLHF.

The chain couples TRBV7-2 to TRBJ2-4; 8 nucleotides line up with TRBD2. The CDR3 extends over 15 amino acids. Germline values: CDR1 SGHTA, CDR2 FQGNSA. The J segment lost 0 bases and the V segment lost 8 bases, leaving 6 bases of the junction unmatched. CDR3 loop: CASRSGILAKNIQYF. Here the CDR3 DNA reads TGTGCCAGCCGTAGCGGGATACTAGCCAAAAACATTCAGTACTTC.

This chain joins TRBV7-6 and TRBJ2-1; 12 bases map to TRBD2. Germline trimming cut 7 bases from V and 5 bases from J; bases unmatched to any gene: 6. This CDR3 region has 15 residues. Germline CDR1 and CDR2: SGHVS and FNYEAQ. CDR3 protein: CASTRLAGVHNEQFF. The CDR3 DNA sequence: TGTGCCAGCACCAGACTAGCGGGAGTCCACAATGAGCAGTTCTTC.

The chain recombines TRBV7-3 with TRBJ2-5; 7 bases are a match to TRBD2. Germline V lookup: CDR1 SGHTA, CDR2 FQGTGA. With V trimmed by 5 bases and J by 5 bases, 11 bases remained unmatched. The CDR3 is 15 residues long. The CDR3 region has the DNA TGTGCCAGCAGCCTGTCTGGCGGGAGTTGGGAGACCCAGTACTTC. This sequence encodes CASSLSGGSWETQYF.

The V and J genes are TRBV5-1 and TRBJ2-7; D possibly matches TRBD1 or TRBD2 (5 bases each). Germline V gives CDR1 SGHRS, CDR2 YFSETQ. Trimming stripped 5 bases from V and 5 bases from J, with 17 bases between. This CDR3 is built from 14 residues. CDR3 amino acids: CASSRGRISDEQYF. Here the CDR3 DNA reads TGCGCCAGCAGTAGGGGACGGATCAGTGACGAGCAGTACTTC.

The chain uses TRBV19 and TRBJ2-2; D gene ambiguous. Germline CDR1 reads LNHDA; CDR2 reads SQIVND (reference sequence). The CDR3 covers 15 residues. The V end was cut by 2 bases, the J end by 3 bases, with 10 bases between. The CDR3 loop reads CASSINSWDTGELFF. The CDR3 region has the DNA TGTGCCAGTAGTATAAACTCTTGGGACACCGGGGAGCTGTTTTTT.